What follows is one T cell receptor (beta chain) and its context. One base away lies a much larger clone, so this may be a sequencing read error. This sample was included in a study of blood T cells in healthy people across ages. Alongside a J-beta primer mix, a sample-barcoded 5' primer served in a second PCR lasting about 7 to 11 cycles. Each CDR3 protein gets one entry after TCRdb re-called the 5' RACE reads with MiXCR. The data hold about 2 million distinct CDR3 sequences, with roughly 52% observed a single time. The CDR3 runs to 14 residues. The germline gives CDR1 DFQATT, CDR2 SNEGSKA (reference sequence).

The TCR was taken from a woman aged 35 to 49 in good health. This chain links TRBV20-1 with TRBJ1-5, with D hard to call. The sequenced sample was blood. CDR3 DNA sequence: TGCAGTGCTCATGACGCCCGAAGCAATCGGCCCCAGCATTTT. It is translated as CSAHDARSNRPQHF.